The 24 T cell receptor beta chains reported below all come from one sample, sequenced in a study of OX40 agonist ivuxolimab in advanced cancers. Assay: immunoSEQ multiplex PCR; the TCRdb copy retains only in-frame clones and omits some. This repertoire shows about 17,000 clones, roughly 73% found once; its top ten account for about a quarter. Sequenced here: CD4+ or CD8+ T cells sorted from blood, sampled in a trial of the OX40 agonist ivuxolimab. The receptors originated from an adult with an advanced solid tumor such as melanoma, head and neck, liver or kidney cancer.

The rearrangement uses TRBV5-6 and TRBJ2-7; D may be TRBD2 (5 bases). V was pared by 2 bases and J by 5 bases, with 11 bases between. There are 13 residues in the CDR3. The germline V gene has CDR1 SGHDT and CDR2 YYEEEE. This CDR3 is CASSFRDPNEQYF. In DNA, the CDR3 is TGTGCCAGCAGCTTCCGGGATCCGAACGAGCAGTACTTC.

The chain carries TRBV7-9 and TRBJ2-2; D is perhaps TRBD1 or TRBD2 (6 bases each). CDR1 SEHNR and CDR2 FQNEAQ come from the germline V gene (reference sequence). V was clipped by 4 bases and J by 7 bases, with 16 bases between them. CDR3 length: 15 amino acids. The CDR3 is CASSSRKGGSGELFF. CDR3 nucleotide sequence: TGTGCCAGCAGCTCAAGGAAGGGGGGCAGCGGGGAGCTGTTTTTT. Variable domain in full (rest from reference TRBV7-9 and TRBJ2-2): DTGVSQNPRHKITKRGQNVTFRCDPISEHNRLYWYRQTLGQGPEFLTYFQNEAQLEKSRLLSDRFSAERPKGSFSTLEIQRTEQGDSAMYLCASSSRKGGSGELFFGEGSRLTVL.

The chain couples TRBV13 to TRBJ1-5, with D possibly TRBD1 on 5 matching bases. Germline V gene sequence: CDR1 PRHDT, CDR2 FYEKMQ (reference sequence). The CDR3 runs 15 residues. Trimming took 0 bases from V and 9 from J, leaving 15 bases between them. The CDR3, as DNA: TGTGCCAGCAGCTTAGGAAACCAGGGTTCCGGGCCCCAGCATTTT. Protein product: CASSLGNQGSGPQHF. Complete variable domain (other parts from reference TRBV13 and TRBJ1-5): AAGVIQSPRHLIKEKRETATLKCYPIPRHDTVYWYQQGPGQDPQFLISFYEKMQSDKGSIPDRFSAQQFSDYHSELNMSSLELGDSALYFCASSLGNQGSGPQHFGDGTRLSIL.

This sequence joins TRBV9 and TRBJ2-3; D is unclear. CDR3 length equals 12 residues. The germline V gene encodes CDR1 SGDLS and CDR2 YYNGEE. The V and J ends lost 3 bases and 7 bases respectively, with 9 bases between them. The CDR3: CASSADFNTQYF. In nucleotides, the CDR3 is TGTGCCAGCAGCGCCGATTTTAATACGCAGTATTTT.

The chain has TRBV23-1 and TRBJ2-7, with 8 bases aligning to TRBD1. TRBV23-1 counts as an open reading frame of uncertain function. V was clipped by 6 bases and J by 0 bases; unmatched bases: 10. The CDR3 totals 16 residues. This CDR3 is CASSQDQGAGSYEQYF. CDR3 DNA: TGCGCCAGCAGCCAAGATCAGGGGGCCGGCTCCTACGAGCAGTACTTC.

The rearrangement joins TRBV9 to TRBJ1-2; D perhaps matches TRBD1 (5 bases). Germline CDR1 is SGDLS and CDR2 is YYNGEE. V was pared by 3 bases and J by 2 bases, with 17 bases between. The CDR3 has 16 amino acids. The CDR3 nucleotides are TGTGCCAGCAGCGGGACCCCCAGGGTTTTGAACTATGGCTACACCTTC. This gives the protein CASSGTPRVLNYGYTF.

The chain uses TRBV7-2 and TRBJ2-3, with D uncertain. Germline-derived CDR1 and CDR2 are SGHTA and FQGNSA. Trimming shortened V by 2 bases and J by 5 bases, and 8 bases separated the two germline ends. This CDR3 is 13 amino acids long. Written as DNA, the CDR3 is TGTGCCAGCAGCTTATCCCTAGTAGATACGCAGTATTTT. Translation gives CASSLSLVDTQYF.

Worth noting for this clone: Other nucleotide sequences from this sample produce the same CDR3. The genes are TRBV7-9 and TRBJ1-4; D unresolved. The CDR3 spans 13 residues. V was shortened by 2 bases and J by 7 bases, with 8 bases between the two germline ends. Germline V gene sequence: CDR1 SEHNR, CDR2 FQNEAQ (reference sequence). CDR3 protein: CASSLWAGEKLFF. The CDR3 DNA reads TGTGCCAGCAGCTTATGGGCGGGTGAAAAACTGTTTTTT.

V gene TRBV6-5 combines with J gene TRBJ2-5; TRBD2 is a possible D gene (6 bases). Germline CDR1 reads MNHEY; CDR2 reads SVGAGI. Trimming removed 3 bases at V and 4 bases at J, with 12 bases between. The CDR3 covers 14 residues. The CDR3 DNA reads as TGTGCCAGCAGTTATGGAGGGGTCGGAGAGACCCAGTACTTC. Translation: CASSYGGVGETQYF.

This clone was detected once. The gene calls are TRBV5-6 and TRBJ1-2; TRBD1 aligns across 10 bases. Germline values: CDR1 SGHDT, CDR2 YYEEEE. V trimming: 2 bases; J trimming: 1 base; junction bases outside the gene matches: 2. The CDR3 extends over 15 amino acids. The CDR3 DNA sequence: TGTGCCAGCAGCTTCGGACAGGGGGGTAACTATGGCTACACCTTC. Amino acids: CASSFGQGGNYGYTF.

The chain carries TRBV27 and TRBJ2-7, with a possible D match to TRBD2 (6 bases). CDR3 size: 15 residues. The germline CDR1 and CDR2 sequences are MNHEY and SMNVEV (reference sequence). The germline V and J ends were trimmed by 8 bases and 0 bases, with 17 bases remaining between them. This CDR3 reads CASRSPWRDSYEQYF. The DNA of the CDR3 is TGTGCCAGCCGGTCTCCGTGGCGGGACTCCTACGAGCAGTACTTC.

The chain joins TRBV19 to TRBJ2-1, with D perhaps matching TRBD1 or TRBD2 (5 bases each). The CDR3 totals 15 residues. The V gene's germline CDR1 is LNHDA and CDR2 SQIVND (reference sequence). The V gene lost 3 bases and the J gene lost 6 bases, with 15 bases spanning the gap. The CDR3 sequence: CASSISWAGSNEQFF. For the CDR3, the DNA is TGTGCCAGTAGTATTTCCTGGGCAGGGAGCAATGAGCAGTTCTTC.

Relative to its sample, this clone is medium-sized. CDR3 bases: TGTGCCAGTAGTATTGGCGGGACGGCCTACGAGCAGTACTTC. This gives the protein CASSIGGTAYEQYF. This chain uses TRBV19 with TRBJ2-7; weak D call: TRBD2 (6 bases). Trimming removed 3 bases from V and 2 bases from J, with 11 bases in between. Looked up from germline, CDR1 is LNHDA and CDR2 is SQIVND (reference sequence). The CDR3 spans 14 residues.

This clone has a single count. The chain links TRBV27 to TRBJ2-3; TRBD2 agrees at 8 bases. The CDR3 loop spans 15 amino acids. The V gene's germline CDR1 is MNHEY and CDR2 SMNVEV (reference sequence). The V and J ends lost 2 bases and 4 bases, in that order; junction bases with no gene match: 5. The CDR3 loop is CASSLAGGRPDTQYF. In DNA form, the CDR3 reads TGTGCCAGCAGTTTAGCGGGAGGTCGGCCAGATACGCAGTATTTT.

The CDR3 sequence is CASSQDRGYEQYF. As DNA, the CDR3 is TGCGCCAGCAGCCAAGATCGGGGCTACGAGCAGTACTTC. V usage is TRBV4-1 and J usage is TRBJ2-7; weak D call: TRBD2 (5 bases). Trimming shortened V by 0 bases and J by 3 bases, and 6 bases separated the two germline ends. CDR1 MGHRA and CDR2 YSYEKL come from the germline V gene. This CDR3 contains 13 residues.

The rearrangement uses TRBV4-2 and TRBJ2-7, with D perhaps matching TRBD2 (6 bases). The V end lost 4 bases, the J end lost 5 bases, and 18 bases lay between the germline ends. The CDR3 is made up of 15 amino acids. Germline values: CDR1 LGHNA, CDR2 YNFKEQ. The CDR3: CASSPPTGGSDEQYF. CDR3 nucleotides: TGTGCCAGCAGCCCGCCTACAGGAGGGTCCGACGAGCAGTACTTC.

The chain carries TRBV11-2 and TRBJ1-2; tentative D call: TRBD1 (5 bases). The germline V gene has CDR1 SGHAT and CDR2 FQNNGV. The CDR3 totals 15 residues. V was shortened by 4 bases and J by 5 bases, with 17 bases between the two germline ends. The CDR3 loop reads CASSSDISQGYGYTF. The DNA of the CDR3 is TGTGCCAGCAGCTCGGACATATCCCAGGGTTATGGCTACACCTTC. Filled out from reference TRBV11-2 and TRBJ1-2, the complete variable domain reads EAGVAQSPRYKIIEKRQSVAFWCNPISGHATLYWYQQILGQGPKLLIQFQNNGVVDDSQLPKDRFSAERLKGVDSTLKIQPAKLEDSAVYLCASSSDISQGYGYTFGSGTRLTVV.

This chain links TRBV5-1 with TRBJ1-4, with D perhaps matching TRBD1 (6 bases). The CDR3 has 15 amino acids. Germline V gene sequence: CDR1 SGHRS, CDR2 YFSETQ. V was shortened by 3 bases and J by 8 bases, with 17 bases between the two germline ends. The CDR3 loop is CASSSWAGVKEKLFF. The DNA for the CDR3 is TGCGCCAGCAGCTCCTGGGCAGGGGTAAAGGAAAAACTGTTTTTT.

The gene calls are TRBV6-1 and TRBJ2-5, with 9 nucleotides matching TRBD1. The CDR3 contains 15 residues. V was pared by 4 bases and J by 8 bases, with 11 bases of the junction left unmatched. Germline CDR1 and CDR2: MNHNS and SASEGT. CDR3 nucleotides: TGTGCCAGCAGTGGTCCGGGACAGGGTTATACAACCCAGTACTTC. It specifies CASSGPGQGYTTQYF.

This CDR3 reads CASSLLRPGENTGELFF. The CDR3 nucleotides read TGTGCCAGCAGCTTACTTAGACCGGGGGAAAACACCGGGGAGCTGTTTTTT. The chain combines TRBV7-7 with TRBJ2-2; possibly TRBD2 for D (6 bases). V dropped 2 bases and J dropped 2 bases, with 15 bases sitting between them. Germline lookup yields CDR1 SSHAT and CDR2 FNYEAQ (reference sequence). The CDR3 is made up of 17 amino acids.

The chain employs TRBV5-5 and TRBJ1-2; the D is unclear. The CDR3 runs 12 residues. Trimming stripped 0 bases from V and 9 bases from J, with 9 bases between. Germline CDR1 reads SGHKS; CDR2 reads YYEKEE (reference sequence). This chain's CDR3 is CASSLVQDRYTF. CDR3 nucleotide sequence: TGTGCCAGCAGCTTGGTGCAAGATCGCTACACCTTC. The whole variable domain, filled in from reference TRBV5-5 and TRBJ1-2, reads DAGVTQSPTHLIKTRGQQVTLRCSPISGHKSVSWYQQVLGQGPQFIFQYYEKEERGRGNFPDRFSARQFPNYSSELNVNALLLGDSALYLCASSLVQDRYTFGSGTRLTVV.

By sample share, this clone is medium-sized. Written as DNA, the CDR3 is TGTGCCAGCAGTGACTCTGAATCCCTAGCGGGAGAATCCGGGGAGCTGTTTTTT. Residues: CASSDSESLAGESGELFF. The gene calls are TRBV6-4 and TRBJ2-2; TRBD2 aligns across 10 bases. The CDR3 consists of 18 residues. Trimming at V came to 0 bases and at J to 6 bases, leaving 10 bases not matched to a gene. Germline CDR1 reads MRHNA; CDR2 reads SNTAGT.

By frequency in the sample, this clone is large. J is TRBJ1-2 and V is TRBV28; TRBD1 agrees at 7 bases. The CDR3 runs 17 residues. V lost 5 bases to trimming and J lost 0 bases; unmatched junction nucleotides: 12. Germline V gives CDR1 MDHEN, CDR2 SYDVKM. This CDR3 is CASSLRQGRAPNYGYTF. CDR3 DNA: TGTGCCAGCAGTCTGCGACAGGGAAGGGCTCCTAACTATGGCTACACCTTC.

The chain combines TRBV7-9 with TRBJ2-4; 8 nucleotides align to TRBD1. Germline CDR1 reads SEHNR; CDR2 reads FQNEAQ (reference sequence). The CDR3 spans 17 residues. V lost 4 bases, J lost 2 bases, and 10 bases stayed unmatched. In DNA form, the CDR3 reads TGTGCCAGCAGCTCGCTTAGGACAGGGTTTTCCAAAAACATTCAGTACTTC. It yields the protein CASSSLRTGFSKNIQYF.